The present TCR beta chain was sequenced within a study of cytomegalovirus exposure and HLA in healthy donors. Study information: HLA-typed donors contributed some 87 million unique TCRs, which were held in an early data release.

Primers for the PCR totalled 60 Vbeta and 13 Jbeta. Clones were sequenced by immunoSEQ multiplex PCR, and TCRdb holds only the in-frame ones, with some missing. The sample holds around 190,000 clones, roughly 85% seen once. Germline values: CDR1 SGHTS, CDR2 YDEGEE. The CDR3 is 15 residues long. Trimming cost V 4 bases and J 4 bases, with 15 bases left between them. Study-wide results and limits: In a later analysis, an Asian-associated ancestry cluster reportedly showed fewer N-insertions than the approximately 640-donor mean. Later analysis placed DRB1 highest and HLA-C lowest in TCR association rates, which differed by HLA locus. In a later analysis, parvovirus B19, influenza, CMV and Epstein-Barr virus appeared linked to several top co-occurrence clusters.

This clone was recorded a few times. Its antigen is as yet unknown. Sequencing input: PBMCs. The chain links TRBV5-8 to TRBJ1-5; weak D call: TRBD1 (5 bases). The TCR was taken from a woman in her thirties in good health and CMV-seropositive. In nucleotides, the CDR3 is TGTGCCAGCAGCCTCAGGGTAGGCGGTAATCAGCCCCAGCATTTT. It specifies CASSLRVGGNQPQHF.